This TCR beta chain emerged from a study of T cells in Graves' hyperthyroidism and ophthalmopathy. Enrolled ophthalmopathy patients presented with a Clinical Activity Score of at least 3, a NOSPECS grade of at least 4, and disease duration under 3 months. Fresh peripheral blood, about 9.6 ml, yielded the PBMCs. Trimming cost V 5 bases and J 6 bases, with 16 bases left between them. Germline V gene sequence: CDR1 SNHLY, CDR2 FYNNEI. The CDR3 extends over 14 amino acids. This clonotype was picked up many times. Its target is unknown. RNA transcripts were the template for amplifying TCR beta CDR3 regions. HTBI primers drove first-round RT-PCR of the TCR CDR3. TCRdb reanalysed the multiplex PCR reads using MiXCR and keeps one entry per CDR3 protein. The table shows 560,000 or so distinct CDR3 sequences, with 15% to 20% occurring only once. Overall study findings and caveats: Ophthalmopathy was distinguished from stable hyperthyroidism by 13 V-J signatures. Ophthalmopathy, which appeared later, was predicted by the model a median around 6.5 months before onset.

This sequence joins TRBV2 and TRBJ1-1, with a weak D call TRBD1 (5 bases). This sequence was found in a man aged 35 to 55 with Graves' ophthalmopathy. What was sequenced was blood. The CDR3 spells CASSRGRAVPEAFF. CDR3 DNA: TGTGCCAGCAGTCGGGGGAGGGCGGTCCCTGAAGCTTTCTTT.